The entry below describes one T cell receptor (beta chain). The antigen is unknown. Mismatch with germline at one junction end may stem from a read error. The record originates from a study of blood T cells in healthy people across ages. The wider study: Template switching captured about one barcoded beta molecule per two T cells.

The CDR3 is 12 amino acids. The germline CDR1 and CDR2 sequences are SGHRS and YFSETQ. Using a J-beta primer mix together with a sample-barcoded 5' primer, a second PCR was run for about 6 to 11 cycles. MiXCR, applied by TCRdb to the 5' RACE reads, yields one record per CDR3 protein. Of 920,000 or so distinct CDR3 sequences in the sample, over 35% are singletons; the top ten hold approximately 17%. Isolated PBMCs totaled at least 6.5 million in each sample. Study-wide points: A strong correlation was found between TCR beta diversity and the percentage of naive T cells.

This chain links TRBV5-1 with TRBJ2-1; maybe TRBD1 (5 bases). The clonotype was recovered from an older woman in good health. Sequenced input: blood. For the CDR3, the DNA is TGCGCCAGCGGGGCCTCCCACAATGAGCAGTTCTTC. Translation gives CASGASHNEQFF.